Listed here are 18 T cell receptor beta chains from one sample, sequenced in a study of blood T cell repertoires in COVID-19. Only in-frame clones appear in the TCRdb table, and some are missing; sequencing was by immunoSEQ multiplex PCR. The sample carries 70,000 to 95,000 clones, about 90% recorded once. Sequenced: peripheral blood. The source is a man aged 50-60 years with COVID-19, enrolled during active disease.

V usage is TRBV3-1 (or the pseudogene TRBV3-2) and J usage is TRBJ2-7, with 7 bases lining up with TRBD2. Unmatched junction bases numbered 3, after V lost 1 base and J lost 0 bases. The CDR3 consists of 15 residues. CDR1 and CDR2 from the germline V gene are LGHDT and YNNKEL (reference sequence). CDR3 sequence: CASSQVGTNSYEQYF. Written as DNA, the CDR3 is TGTGCCAGCAGCCAAGTCGGGACTAACTCCTACGAGCAGTACTTC.

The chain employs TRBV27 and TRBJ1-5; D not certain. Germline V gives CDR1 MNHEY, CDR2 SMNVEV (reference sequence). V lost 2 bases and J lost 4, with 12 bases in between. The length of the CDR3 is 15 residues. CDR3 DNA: TGTGCCAGCAGTTTAACGGGGTTTAGAAATCAGCCCCAGCATTTT. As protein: CASSLTGFRNQPQHF.

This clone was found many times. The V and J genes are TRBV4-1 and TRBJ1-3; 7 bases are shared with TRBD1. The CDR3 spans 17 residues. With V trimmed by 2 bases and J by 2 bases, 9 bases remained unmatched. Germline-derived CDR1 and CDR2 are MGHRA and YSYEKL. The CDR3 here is CASSQYSTGSTGNTIYF. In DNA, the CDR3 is TGCGCCAGCAGCCAATATTCGACAGGGTCCACTGGAAACACCATATATTTT.

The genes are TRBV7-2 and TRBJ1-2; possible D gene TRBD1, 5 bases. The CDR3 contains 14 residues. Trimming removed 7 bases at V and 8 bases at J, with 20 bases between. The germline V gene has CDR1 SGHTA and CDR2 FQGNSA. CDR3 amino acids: CASTLGAPPRGYTF. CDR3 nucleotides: TGTGCCAGCACCCTTGGGGCGCCACCGAGGGGCTACACCTTC.

The CDR3 is CASSEALGRGSEQYF. The CDR3 DNA follows: TGTGCCAGCAGTGAAGCGCTCGGGCGGGGGAGTGAGCAGTACTTC. The chain has TRBV2 and TRBJ2-7, with TRBD2 identical over 7 bases. CDR3 length: 15 amino acids. Germline CDR1 is SNHLY and CDR2 is FYNNEI. After removal of 0 bases from V and 7 bases from J, the junction contained 9 bases not matched to a gene.

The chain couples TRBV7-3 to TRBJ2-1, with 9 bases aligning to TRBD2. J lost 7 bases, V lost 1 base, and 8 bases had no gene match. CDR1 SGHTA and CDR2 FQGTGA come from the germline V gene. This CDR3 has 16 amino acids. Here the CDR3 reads CASSLIPSGDKNEQFF. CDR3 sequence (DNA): TGTGCCAGCAGCTTAATCCCTAGCGGGGATAAGAATGAGCAGTTCTTC.

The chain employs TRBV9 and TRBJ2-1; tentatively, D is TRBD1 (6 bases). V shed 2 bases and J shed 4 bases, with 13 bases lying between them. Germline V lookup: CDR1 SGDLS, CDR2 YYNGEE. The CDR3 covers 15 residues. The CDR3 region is CASSVRDNSYNEQFF. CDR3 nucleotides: TGTGCCAGCAGCGTCAGGGACAACTCATACAATGAGCAGTTCTTC.

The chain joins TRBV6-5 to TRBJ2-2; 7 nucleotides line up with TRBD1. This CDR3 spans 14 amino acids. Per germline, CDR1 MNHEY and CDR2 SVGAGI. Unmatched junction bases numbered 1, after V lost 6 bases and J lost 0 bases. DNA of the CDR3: TGTGCCAGCAGGCAGGGGGCGAACACCGGGGAGCTGTTTTTT. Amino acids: CASRQGANTGELFF.

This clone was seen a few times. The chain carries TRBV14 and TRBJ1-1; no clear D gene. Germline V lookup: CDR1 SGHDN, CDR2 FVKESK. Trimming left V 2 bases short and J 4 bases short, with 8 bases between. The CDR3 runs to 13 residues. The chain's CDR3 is CASSQHGPTEAFF. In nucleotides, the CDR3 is TGTGCCAGCAGCCAACATGGGCCCACTGAAGCTTTCTTT.

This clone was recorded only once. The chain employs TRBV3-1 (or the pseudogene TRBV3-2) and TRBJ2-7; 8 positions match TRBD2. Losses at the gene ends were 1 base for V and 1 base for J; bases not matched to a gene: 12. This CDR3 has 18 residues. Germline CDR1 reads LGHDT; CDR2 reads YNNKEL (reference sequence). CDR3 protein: CASSQGKAGGHTSYEQYF. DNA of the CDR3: TGTGCCAGCAGCCAAGGAAAGGCGGGGGGCCATACTTCCTACGAGCAGTACTTC.

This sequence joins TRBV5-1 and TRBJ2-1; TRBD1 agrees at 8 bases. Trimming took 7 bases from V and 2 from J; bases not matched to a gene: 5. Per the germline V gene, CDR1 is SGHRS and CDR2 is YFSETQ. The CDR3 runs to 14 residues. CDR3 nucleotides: TGCGCCAGCGGGAAGACAGGGGCCTACAATGAGCAGTTCTTC. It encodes CASGKTGAYNEQFF.

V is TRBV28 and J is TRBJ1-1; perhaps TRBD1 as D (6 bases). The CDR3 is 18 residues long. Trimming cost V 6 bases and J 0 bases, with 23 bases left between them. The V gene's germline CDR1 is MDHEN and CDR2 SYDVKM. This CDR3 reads CASRPPMGGAGLNTEAFF. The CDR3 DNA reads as TGTGCCAGCAGACCGCCAATGGGGGGGGCGGGGCTGAACACTGAAGCTTTCTTT.

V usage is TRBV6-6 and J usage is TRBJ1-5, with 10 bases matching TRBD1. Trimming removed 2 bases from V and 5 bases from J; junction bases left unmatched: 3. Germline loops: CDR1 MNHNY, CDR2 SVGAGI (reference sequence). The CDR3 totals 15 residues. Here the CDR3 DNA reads TGTGCCAGCAGTTACCCCGGGACAGGGGATCAGCCCCAGCATTTT. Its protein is CASSYPGTGDQPQHF.

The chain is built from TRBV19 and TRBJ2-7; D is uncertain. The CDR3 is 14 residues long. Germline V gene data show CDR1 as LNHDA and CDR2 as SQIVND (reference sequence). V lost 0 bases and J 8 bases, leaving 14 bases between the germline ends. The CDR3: CASSIEVHTTKQYF. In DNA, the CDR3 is TGTGCCAGTAGTATAGAGGTACATACTACGAAGCAGTACTTC.

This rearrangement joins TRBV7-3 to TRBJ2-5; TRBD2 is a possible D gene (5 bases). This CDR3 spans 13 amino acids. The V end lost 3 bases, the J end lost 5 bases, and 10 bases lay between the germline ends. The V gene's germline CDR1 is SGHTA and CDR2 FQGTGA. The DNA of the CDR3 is TGTGCCAGCAGCTTCGGGGTGACGGAGACCCAGTACTTC. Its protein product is CASSFGVTETQYF.

CDR3: CASGPEDGVNYGYTF. CDR3 in DNA: TGCGCCAGCGGGCCGGAGGACGGGGTTAACTATGGCTACACCTTC. The chain joins TRBV4-1 to TRBJ1-2; D is ambiguous. This CDR3 has 15 amino acids. V shed 8 bases and J shed 1 base, with 17 bases lying between them. The germline gives CDR1 MGHRA, CDR2 YSYEKL.

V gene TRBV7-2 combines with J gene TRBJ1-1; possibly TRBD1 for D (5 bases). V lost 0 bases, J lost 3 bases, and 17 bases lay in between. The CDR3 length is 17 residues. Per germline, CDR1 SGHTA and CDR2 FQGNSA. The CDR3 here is CASSLAGGSGLDTEAFF. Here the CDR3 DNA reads TGTGCCAGCAGCTTAGCGGGCGGCTCAGGGCTGGACACTGAAGCTTTCTTT.

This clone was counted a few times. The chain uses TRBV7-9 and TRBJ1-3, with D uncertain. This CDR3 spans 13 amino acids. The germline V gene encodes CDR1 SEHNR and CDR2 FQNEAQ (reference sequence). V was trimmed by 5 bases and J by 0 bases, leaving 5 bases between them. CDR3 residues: CASSPSSGNTIYF. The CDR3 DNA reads TGTGCCAGCAGCCCGAGCTCTGGAAACACCATATATTTT.